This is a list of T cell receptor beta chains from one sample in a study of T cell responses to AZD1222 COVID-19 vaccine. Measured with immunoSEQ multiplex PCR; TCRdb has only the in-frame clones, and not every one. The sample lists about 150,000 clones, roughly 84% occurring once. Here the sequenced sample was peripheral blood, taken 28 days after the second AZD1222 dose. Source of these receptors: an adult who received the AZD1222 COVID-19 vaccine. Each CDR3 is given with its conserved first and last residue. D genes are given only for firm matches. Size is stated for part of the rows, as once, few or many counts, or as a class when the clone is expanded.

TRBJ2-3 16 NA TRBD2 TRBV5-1 CASSLGLAGGPDTQYF TGCGCCAGCAGCTTGGGGCTAGCGGGAGGGCCCGATACGCAGTATTTT
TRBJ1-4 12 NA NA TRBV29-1 CSVEGGDAKLFF TGCAGCGTTGAGGGGGGGGACGCGAAACTGTTTTTT
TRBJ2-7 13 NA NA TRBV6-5 CASSGDRSYEQYF TGTGCCAGCAGCGGGGACCGGTCCTACGAGCAGTACTTC
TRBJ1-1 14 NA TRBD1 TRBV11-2 CASQRTGPDTEAFF TGTGCCAGTCAGAGGACAGGGCCCGACACTGAAGCTTTCTTT
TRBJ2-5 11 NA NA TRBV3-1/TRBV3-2 CASSLGETQYF TGTGCCAGCAGCCTAGGCGAGACCCAGTACTTC
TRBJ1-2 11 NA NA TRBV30 CAWSLSYGYTF TGTGCCTGGTCCTTATCCTATGGCTACACCTTC
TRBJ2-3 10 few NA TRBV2 CASIRDTQYF TGTGCCAGCATAAGAGATACGCAGTATTTT
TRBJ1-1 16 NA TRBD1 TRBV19 CASSMDRGEGGTEAFF TGTGCCAGTAGTATGGACAGGGGCGAAGGGGGGACTGAAGCTTTCTTT
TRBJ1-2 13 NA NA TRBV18 CASSPGSGHGYTF TGTGCCAGCTCACCAGGATCGGGGCATGGCTACACCTTC
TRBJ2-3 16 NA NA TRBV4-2 CASSQDGGQYTDTQYF TGTGCCAGCAGCCAAGACGGGGGACAGTACACAGATACGCAGTATTTT
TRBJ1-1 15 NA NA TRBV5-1 CASSNRAGEGTEAFF TGCGCCAGCAGTAATCGGGCAGGGGAGGGTACTGAAGCTTTCTTT
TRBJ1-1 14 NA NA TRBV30 CAWHPPEGWVGAFF TGTGCCTGGCATCCGCCGGAAGGGTGGGTTGGAGCTTTCTTT
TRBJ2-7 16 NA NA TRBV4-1 CASSQEFFEAVGEQYF TGCGCCAGCAGCCAAGAATTTTTCGAGGCAGTAGGGGAGCAGTACTTC
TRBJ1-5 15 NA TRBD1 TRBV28 CASSAGQGNNQPQHF TGTGCCAGCAGTGCGGGACAGGGGAATAATCAGCCCCAGCATTTT
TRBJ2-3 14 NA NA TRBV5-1 CASSTTGETDTQYF TGCGCCAGCAGCACCACCGGGGAGACAGATACGCAGTATTTT
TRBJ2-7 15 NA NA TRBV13 CASSLLATAHFEQYF TGTGCCAGCAGCTTGCTAGCGACAGCCCACTTCGAGCAGTACTTC
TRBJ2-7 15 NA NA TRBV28 CASRLLGGGKHEQYF TGTGCCAGCAGGCTCCTGGGAGGGGGCAAGCACGAGCAGTACTTC
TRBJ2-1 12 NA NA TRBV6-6 CASSRDYNEQFF TGTGCCAGCAGCCGCGACTACAATGAGCAGTTCTTC
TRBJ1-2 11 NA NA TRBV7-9 CASSAFDPHTF TGTGCCAGCAGCGCCTTTGACCCCCACACCTTC
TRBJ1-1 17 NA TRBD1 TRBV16 CASSQSPGQVLNTEAFF TGTGCCAGCAGCCAATCCCCCGGACAGGTTTTGAACACTGAAGCTTTCTTT
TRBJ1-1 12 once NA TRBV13 CASSLGNTEAFF TGTGCCAGCAGCCTAGGGAACACTGAAGCTTTCTTT
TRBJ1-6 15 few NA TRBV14 CASSQVQGFNSPLHF TGTGCCAGCAGCCAAGTACAGGGTTTTAATTCACCCCTCCACTTT
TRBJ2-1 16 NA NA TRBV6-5 CASSYSTLAVSHEQFF TGTGCCAGCAGTTACTCGACGCTGGCAGTTAGCCATGAGCAGTTCTTC
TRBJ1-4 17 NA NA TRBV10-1 CASSESWQAATNEKLFF TGCGCCAGCAGTGAGTCGTGGCAGGCTGCAACTAATGAAAAACTGTTTTTT
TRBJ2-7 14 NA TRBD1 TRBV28 CASSLCRQGCEQYF TGTGCCAGCAGTTTATGCCGACAGGGCTGCGAGCAGTACTTC
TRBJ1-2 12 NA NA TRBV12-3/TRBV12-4 CASSWGSNGYTF TGTGCCAGCAGTTGGGGGTCCAATGGCTACACCTTC
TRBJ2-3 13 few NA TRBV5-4 CASSLAGAHTQYF TGTGCCAGCAGCTTGGCGGGGGCCCATACGCAGTATTTT
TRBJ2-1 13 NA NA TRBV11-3 CASSLEGDNEQFF TGTGCCAGCAGCTTAGAGGGGGACAATGAGCAGTTCTTC
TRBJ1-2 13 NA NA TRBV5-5 CASSLQDNYGYTF TGTGCCAGCAGCTTACAGGACAACTATGGCTACACCTTC
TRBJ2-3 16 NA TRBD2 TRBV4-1 CASSQGLAGGADTQYF TGCGCCAGCAGCCAAGGACTAGCGGGGGGGGCAGATACGCAGTATTTT
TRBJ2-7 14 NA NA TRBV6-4 CASSPDRSSYEQYF TGTGCCAGCAGTCCCGACAGAAGCTCCTACGAGCAGTACTTC
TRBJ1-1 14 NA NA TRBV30 CAWSPYQGTTEAFF TGTGCCTGGAGTCCCTACCAGGGGACCACTGAAGCTTTCTTT
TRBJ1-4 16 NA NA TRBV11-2 CASSLGASRTNEKLFF TGTGCCAGCAGCTTAGGCGCCTCAAGAACTAATGAAAAACTGTTTTTT
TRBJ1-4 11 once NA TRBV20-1 CSARVDEKLFF TGCAGTGCTAGAGTTGACGAAAAACTGTTTTTT
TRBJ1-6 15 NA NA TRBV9 CASSVGQGGNSPLHF TGTGCCAGCAGCGTAGGTCAGGGAGGTAATTCACCCCTCCACTTT
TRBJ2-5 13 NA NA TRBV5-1 CASRQGWGETQYF TGCGCCAGCAGACAGGGCTGGGGAGAGACCCAGTACTTC
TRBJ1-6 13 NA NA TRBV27 CASQRQGPSPLHF TGTGCCAGTCAACGTCAGGGGCCTTCACCCCTCCACTTT
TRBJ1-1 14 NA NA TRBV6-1 CASSDRGGDTEAFF TGTGCCAGCAGTGATCGGGGGGGGGACACTGAAGCTTTCTTT
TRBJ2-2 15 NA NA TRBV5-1 CASSLGGPSTGELFF TGCGCCAGCAGCCTGGGGGGACCCTCCACCGGGGAGCTGTTTTTT
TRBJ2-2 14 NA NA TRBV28 CASRETPYTGELFF TGTGCCAGCAGGGAGACTCCATACACCGGGGAGCTGTTTTTT